Listed here is a single TCR beta chain. Its antigen is unidentified. The CDR3 spans 15 residues. Germline CDR1 and CDR2: MNHNS and SASEGT. J lost 2 bases, V lost 5 bases, and 7 bases had no gene match. Method: immunoSEQ multiplex PCR; TCRdb's copy keeps in-frame clones and lacks some. This table has about 200,000 clones, 87% appearing once. This entry is derived from a study of cytomegalovirus exposure and HLA in healthy donors. The study, taken as a whole, reports: It was 160 or so TCR beta chains that were listed as cytomegalovirus-associated. The classifier, whose performance was assessed in both the original and validation cohorts, reportedly diagnosed cytomegalovirus status with high specificity and sensitivity. Through in vitro validation, three CMV-associated chains were shown to be specific for CMV antigens. Most TCR sequences were rare, but some public TCRs occurred in many donors.

The sequence derives from a woman between 18 and 29 years old in good health and CMV-seropositive. This chain links TRBV6-1 with TRBJ2-7, with 9 positions matching TRBD2. Sequenced material: PBMCs. CDR3 nucleotides: TGTGCCAGCAGTCCCCAGCGGGAGGTTACCTACGAGCAGTACTTC. This encodes CASSPQREVTYEQYF.